This entry lists 3 T cell receptor beta chains sequenced from one sample in a study of shared clonotypes between healthy human individuals. TCRdb keeps only in-frame clones here, not all; method: immunoSEQ multiplex PCR. The sample includes approximately 480,000 clones, approximately 79% seen only once; the top ten take 9.5% to 15%. Material for sequencing was PBMCs. The source is a woman aged 35 to 49 in good health. Some clones in this sample may be carry-over from other donors' samples.

The chain is built from TRBV28 and TRBJ2-5, with a possible D match to TRBD1 (7 bases). Germline lookup yields CDR1 MDHEN and CDR2 SYDVKM. CDR3 size: 15 residues. Trimming took off 5 bases at V and 2 bases at J, with 15 bases between the two ends. The CDR3 coding sequence is TGTGCCAGCAGTGGCCGCGCGGGACAGCAAGAGACCCAGTACTTC. This translates into CASSGRAGQQETQYF.

The chain joins TRBV5-6 to TRBJ1-2, with D uncertain. Trimming took 2 bases from V and 2 from J, leaving 10 bases between them. Germline assignment: CDR1 SGHDT and CDR2 YYEEEE. The CDR3 is 14 amino acids. CDR3 sequence reads: CASSFGSSNYGYTF. The DNA of the CDR3 is TGTGCCAGCAGCTTTGGATCTTCAAACTATGGCTACACCTTC. The variable domain in full, with the rest retrieved from reference TRBV5-6 and TRBJ1-2, is DAGVTQSPTHLIKTRGQQVTLRCSPKSGHDTVSWYQQALGQGPQFIFQYYEEEERQRGNFPDRFSGHQFPNYSSELNVNALLLGDSALYLCASSFGSSNYGYTFGSGTRLTVV.

The chain couples TRBV19 to TRBJ1-4, with 7 bases lining up with TRBD1. This CDR3 has 14 amino acids. Per the germline V gene, CDR1 is LNHDA and CDR2 is SQIVND (reference sequence). V was pared by 6 bases and J by 2 bases, with 3 bases of the junction left unmatched. CDR3 sequence: CASRTRGTNEKLFF. CDR3 DNA: TGTGCCAGTAGAACCAGGGGGACTAATGAAAAACTGTTTTTT.